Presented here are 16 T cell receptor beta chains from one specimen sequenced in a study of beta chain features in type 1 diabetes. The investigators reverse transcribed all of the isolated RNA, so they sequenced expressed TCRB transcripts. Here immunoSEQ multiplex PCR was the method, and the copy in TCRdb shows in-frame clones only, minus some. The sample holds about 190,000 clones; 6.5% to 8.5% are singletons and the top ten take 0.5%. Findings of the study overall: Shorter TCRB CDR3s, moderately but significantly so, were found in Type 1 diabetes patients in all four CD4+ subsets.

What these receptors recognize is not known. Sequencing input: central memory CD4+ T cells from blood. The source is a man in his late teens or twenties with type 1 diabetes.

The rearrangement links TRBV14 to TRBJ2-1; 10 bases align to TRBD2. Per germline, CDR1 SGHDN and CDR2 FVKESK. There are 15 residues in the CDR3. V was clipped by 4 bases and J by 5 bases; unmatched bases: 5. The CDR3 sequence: CASSPGLAEHNEQFF. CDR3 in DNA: TGTGCCAGCAGCCCCGGACTAGCGGAACACAATGAGCAGTTCTTC.

The CDR3 spells CASNIQSSNQPQHF. The CDR3 bases are TGTGCCAGCAACATACAGAGTAGCAATCAGCCCCAGCATTTT. V gene TRBV6-1 combines with J gene TRBJ1-5; D remains unclear. V dropped 7 bases and J dropped 0 bases, with 10 bases sitting between them. The CDR3 spans 14 residues. Looked up from germline, CDR1 is MNHNS and CDR2 is SASEGT.

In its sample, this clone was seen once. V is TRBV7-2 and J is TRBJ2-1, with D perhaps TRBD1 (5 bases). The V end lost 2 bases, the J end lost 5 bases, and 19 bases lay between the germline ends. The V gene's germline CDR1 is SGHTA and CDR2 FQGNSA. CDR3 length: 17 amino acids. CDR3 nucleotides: TGTGCCAGCAGCTTAAGGTGGAGCAGGGCTAAAAACAATGAGCAGTTCTTC. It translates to CASSLRWSRAKNNEQFF.

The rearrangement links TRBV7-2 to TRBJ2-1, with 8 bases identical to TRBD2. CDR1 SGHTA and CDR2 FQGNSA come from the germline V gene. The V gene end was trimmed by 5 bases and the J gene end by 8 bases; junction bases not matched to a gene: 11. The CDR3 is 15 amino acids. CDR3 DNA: TGTGCCAGCAGCCTAGGCGGGACTAGTATCTATGAGCAGTTCTTC. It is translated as CASSLGGTSIYEQFF. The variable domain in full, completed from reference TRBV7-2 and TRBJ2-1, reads GAGVSQSPSNKVTEKGKDVELRCDPISGHTALYWYRQSLGQGLEFLIYFQGNSAPDKSGLPSDRFSAERTGGSVSTLTIQRTQQEDSAVYLCASSLGGTSIYEQFFGPGTRLTVL.

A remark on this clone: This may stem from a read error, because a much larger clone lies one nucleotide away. The CDR3 is CASSLQGEKLFF. The CDR3 nucleotides are TGTGCCAGCAGCCTACAGGGTGAAAAACTGTTTTTT. The V gene is TRBV7-9, the J gene TRBJ1-4; tentatively, D is TRBD1 (6 bases). V gave up 5 bases and J gave up 7 bases, with 8 bases separating them. Germline V gene sequence: CDR1 SEHNR, CDR2 FQNEAQ (reference sequence). This CDR3 region has 12 residues.

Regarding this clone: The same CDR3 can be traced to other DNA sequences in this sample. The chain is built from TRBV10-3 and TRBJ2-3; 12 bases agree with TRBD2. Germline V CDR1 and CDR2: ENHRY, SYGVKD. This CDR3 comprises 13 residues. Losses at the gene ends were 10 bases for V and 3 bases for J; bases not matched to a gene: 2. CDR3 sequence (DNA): TGTGCCACCGGGACTAGCGGGACAGATACGCAGTATTTT. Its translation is CATGTSGTDTQYF.

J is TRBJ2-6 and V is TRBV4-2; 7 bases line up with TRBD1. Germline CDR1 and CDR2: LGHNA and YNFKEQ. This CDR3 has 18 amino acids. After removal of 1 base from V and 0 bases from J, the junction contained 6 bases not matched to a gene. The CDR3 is CASSQGGTAISGANVLTF. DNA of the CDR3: TGTGCCAGCAGCCAAGGAGGGACAGCGATCTCTGGGGCCAACGTCCTGACTTTC.

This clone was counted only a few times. CDR3 region: CASTKLAGENTQYF. CDR3 sequence (DNA): TGTGCCAGCACCAAACTAGCGGGAGAGAATACGCAGTATTTT. V usage is TRBV9 and J usage is TRBJ2-3; 11 bases align to TRBD2. Germline-derived CDR1 and CDR2 are SGDLS and YYNGEE. V was clipped by 6 bases and J by 7 bases; unmatched bases: 7. This CDR3 is 14 amino acids long.

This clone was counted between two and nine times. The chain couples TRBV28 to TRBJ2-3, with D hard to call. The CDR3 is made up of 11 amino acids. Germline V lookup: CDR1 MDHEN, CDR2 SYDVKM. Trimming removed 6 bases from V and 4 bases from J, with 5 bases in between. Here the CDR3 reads CASSYPDTQYF. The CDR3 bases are TGTGCCAGCAGCTACCCAGATACGCAGTATTTT. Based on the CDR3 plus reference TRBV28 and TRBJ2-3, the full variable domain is DVKVTQSSRYLVKRTGEKVFLECVQDMDHENMFWYRQDPGLGLRLIYFSYDVKMKEKGDIPEGYSVSREKKERFSLILESASTNQTSMYLCASSYPDTQYFGPGTRLTVL.

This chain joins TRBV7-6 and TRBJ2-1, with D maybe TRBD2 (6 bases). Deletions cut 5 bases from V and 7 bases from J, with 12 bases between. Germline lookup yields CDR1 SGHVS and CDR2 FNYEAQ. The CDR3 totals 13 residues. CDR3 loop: CASSLGGANEQFF. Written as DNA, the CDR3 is TGTGCCAGCAGCCTTGGAGGGGCGAATGAGCAGTTCTTC.

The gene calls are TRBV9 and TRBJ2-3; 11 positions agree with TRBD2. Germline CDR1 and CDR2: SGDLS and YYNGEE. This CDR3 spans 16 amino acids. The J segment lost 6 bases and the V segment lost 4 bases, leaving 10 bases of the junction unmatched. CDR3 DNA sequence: TGTGCCAGCAGCCCGGGACTAGCGGACCTTTGGGATACGCAGTATTTT. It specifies CASSPGLADLWDTQYF.

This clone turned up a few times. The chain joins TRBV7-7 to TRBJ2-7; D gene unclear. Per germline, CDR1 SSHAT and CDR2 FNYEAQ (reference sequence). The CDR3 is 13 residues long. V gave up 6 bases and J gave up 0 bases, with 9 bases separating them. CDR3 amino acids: CASRPVNSYEQYF. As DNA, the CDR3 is TGTGCCAGCAGGCCGGTAAACTCCTACGAGCAGTACTTC.

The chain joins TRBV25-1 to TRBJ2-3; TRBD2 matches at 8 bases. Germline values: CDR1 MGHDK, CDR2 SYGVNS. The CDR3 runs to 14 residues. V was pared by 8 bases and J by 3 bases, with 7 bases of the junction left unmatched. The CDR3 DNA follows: TGTGCCAGCTCCGGGAGGGCCTTTACAGATACGCAGTATTTT. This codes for CASSGRAFTDTQYF.

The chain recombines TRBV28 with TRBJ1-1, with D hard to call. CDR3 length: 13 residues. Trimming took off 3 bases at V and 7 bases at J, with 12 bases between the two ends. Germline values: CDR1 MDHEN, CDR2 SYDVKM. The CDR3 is CASSFVEEIEAFF. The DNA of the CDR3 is TGTGCCAGCAGTTTTGTGGAGGAAATTGAAGCTTTCTTT.

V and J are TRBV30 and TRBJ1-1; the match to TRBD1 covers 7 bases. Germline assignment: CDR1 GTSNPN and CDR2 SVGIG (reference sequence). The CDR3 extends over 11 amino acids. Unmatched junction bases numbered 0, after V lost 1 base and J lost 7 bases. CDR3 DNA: TGTGCCTGGAGTGGACAGGGTGAAGCTTTCTTT. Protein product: CAWSGQGEAFF.

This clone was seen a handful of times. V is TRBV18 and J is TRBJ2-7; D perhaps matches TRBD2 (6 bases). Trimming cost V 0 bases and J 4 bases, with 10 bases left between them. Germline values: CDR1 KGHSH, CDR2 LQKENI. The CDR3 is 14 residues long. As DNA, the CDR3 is TGTGCCAGCTCACCACCCGGGAGAATGTACGAGCAGTACTTC. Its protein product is CASSPPGRMYEQYF.